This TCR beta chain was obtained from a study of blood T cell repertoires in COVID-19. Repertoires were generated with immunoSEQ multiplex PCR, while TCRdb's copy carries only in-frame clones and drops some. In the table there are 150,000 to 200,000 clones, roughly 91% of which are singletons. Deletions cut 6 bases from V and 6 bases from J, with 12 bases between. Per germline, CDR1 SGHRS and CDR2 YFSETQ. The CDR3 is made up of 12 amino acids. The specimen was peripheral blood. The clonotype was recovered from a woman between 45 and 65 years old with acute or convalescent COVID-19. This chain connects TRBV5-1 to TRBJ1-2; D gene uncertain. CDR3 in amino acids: CASTGDADGYTF. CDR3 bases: TGCGCCAGCACCGGAGACGCCGATGGCTACACCTTC. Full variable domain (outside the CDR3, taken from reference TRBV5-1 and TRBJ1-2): KAGVTQTPRYLIKTRGQQVTLSCSPISGHRSVSWYQQTPGQGLQFLFEYFSETQRNKGNFPGRFSGRQFSNSRSEMNVSTLELGDSALYLCASTGDADGYTFGSGTRLTVV.